The entry below describes one T cell receptor beta chain. What this receptor recognizes is not known. There are no base qualities to consult, and no much larger clone falls within one base. CDR1 and CDR2 are drawn from the germline V gene: MDHEN, SYDVKM. Measured from the cysteine to the phenylalanine, the CDR3 is 14 residues long. The sequence is cut down to CDR3 DNA, 42 bases in frame from base 1. V ends up 6 bases short and J 3 bases short, with an unmatched junction base count of 7. Using the deep immunoSEQ assay, multiplex PCR amplified TCR CDR3 regions from genomic DNA. For each cell subset, the extracted genomic DNA was distributed evenly across all wells of several immunoSEQ 96-well plates, and each plate served as one replicate. Each replicate PCR for sorted subsets received around 210 ng genomic DNA, equal to about 30,000 T cell genomes. Purified libraries were quantified with a Qubit 3.0 fluorometer, sized on a Bioanalyzer 2100, and re-quantified with the KAPA Library Quantification kit. Every immunoSEQ 96-well plate was sequenced on a separate single-read 150-cycle Illumina NextSeq 550 flow cell. From the authors' description of their analysis: The immunoSEQ output contained only junctional sequences without quality scores, so filtering could not match that applied to full-length reads. Sequences were annotated with PyIR, a Python wrapper for IgBLAST v1.9, and V/J genes and CDR3 were assigned using IMGT germline references. Reads were filtered out if the reads had weak V/J assignments (E-value above 1e-6), no CDR3, stop codons, out-of-frame junctions, or ambiguous translated residues. V3J clonotypes were defined as sequences sharing an identical inferred V gene, J gene, and CDR3 amino acid sequence. To compute the percentage overlap between repertoires, the number of shared unique clonotypes was divided by the size of the smaller repertoire. Repertoire richness was assessed with RTK rarefaction, the Chao1 estimator, and Recon v2.1 estimates of unobserved clonotypes. OLGA was used to compute generation probabilities for all TCRbeta clonotypes that the gDNA method yielded from a handful of donors. Held by TCRdb, this immuneACCESS table contains in-frame sequences only and omits some clones. Under half of the omission traces to an unresolved V gene where checked; the cause of the rest is unknown. V and J calls and clone size are given by that table; D and trimming were obtained from the DNA. The sample includes around 940,000 clones, with 76% observed a single time. The biggest ten clones account for approximately 1.5% of the sample.

This record comes from a study of shared clonotypes between healthy human individuals (TCRdb year 2020). With regard to the full study: The cohort included three men and two women between 18 and 49 years of age. For each donor, CD4 naive and CD4 memory were each run on three plates, CD8 naive on two plates, and CD8 memory on one plate. To estimate repertoire size and how much clonotype sharing occurs between individuals, the study deeply sequenced the blood TCR repertoires of five healthy adults. To increase sequencing depth and limit assay-specific biases, TCR repertoire library preparation and sequencing were carried out by different laboratories using diverse techniques. Per donor, leukapheresis produced somewhere between about 0.9 and 9 billion PBMCs. General conclusions and limits of the study: Naive subsets generally had larger estimated clonotype richness than memory subsets. Roughly 5% of naive CD4, 3.5% of naive CD8, roughly 2.4% of memory CD4, and 0.4% of memory CD8 clonotypes were shared across a few donors. Rarefaction of sorted-subset datasets indicated incomplete sequencing despite the large sequencing depth. Because the study included a small number of donors, the genetic and exposure-history diversity represented was limited. Based on pairwise subsampling, the degree of clonotype sharing among donors was expected to be affected by sequencing depth. Only blood was sampled, and tissue TCR repertoires likely differ from those in blood. Compared with non-shared clonotypes, clonotypes shared by all four sorted-subset donors had higher generation probabilities.

Donors were healthy HIV-negative adults with no recently reported acute infections or vaccinations. Every donor was a Caucasian adult residing in Nashville, Tennessee, USA. CD4+ T cells were enriched through magnetic negative selection, after which naive cells were positively selected on CD45RA and the remaining negative fraction served as the memory subset. After blood collection by leukapheresis, PBMCs were isolated using Ficoll-Histopaque density gradient centrifugation and then cryopreserved in the vapor phase of liquid nitrogen. Analytical flow cytometry was used to check the purity and quantity of every magnetically sorted T cell population. Genomic DNA was isolated from every sorted fraction and measured by UV absorbance on a Nanodrop 2000c.

Recombination joined TRBV28 with TRBJ1-2, with 7 central nucleotides matching TRBD1. The receptor was derived from a man aged 18 to 35 in good health. Material for sequencing was memory CD4+ T cells sorted from blood. This specimen's cell subset or site label, interpreted: CD45RA-negative fraction. The CDR3 is CASSQGGKDYGYTF. The DNA reads as follows: TGTGCCAGCAGCCAGGGGGGGAAGGACTATGGCTACACCTTC.